The 26 T cell receptor beta chains presented below share a single source sample, sequenced in a study of blood T cell repertoires in COVID-19 (dated by TCRdb to the early 2020s). The method behind the library was the immunoSEQ multiplex PCR assay. TCRdb limited this immuneACCESS table to in-frame rearrangements with V and J called. A share of clones is missing; checked studies link under half to unresolved V genes, and the rest is unexplained. The sample profile shows nearly 35,000 clones; about 85% of them were found once. Roughly 14% of the sample is taken by the ten largest. Sequenced sample: peripheral blood. The origin of the receptors is a human donor with acute or convalescent COVID-19. The donor label of this sample is uncertain.

V and J are TRBV7-2 and TRBJ2-3; the D gene is possibly TRBD2 (6 bases). V was cut by 0 bases and J by 5 bases, with 9 bases left in between. The CDR3 has 14 amino acids. Germline V gene sequence: CDR1 SGHTA, CDR2 FQGNSA. Here the CDR3 DNA reads TGTGCCAGCAGCTTAGCGTGGAGGGGAGATACGCAGTATTTT. This encodes CASSLAWRGDTQYF.

V and J are TRBV18 and TRBJ1-1; possible D gene TRBD1, 5 bases. Deletions cut 5 bases from V and 7 bases from J, with 8 bases between. This CDR3 region has 11 residues. Germline V CDR1 and CDR2: KGHSH, LQKENI. In nucleotides, the CDR3 is TGTGCCAGCTCAAATACAGGTGAAGCTTTCTTT. As protein: CASSNTGEAFF.

Here the CDR3 reads CASSYSRASMTEAFF. DNA for the CDR3: TGTGCCAGCAGTTACAGCAGGGCGTCGATGACTGAAGCTTTCTTT. This chain joins TRBV6-6 and TRBJ1-1; possibly TRBD1 for D (5 bases). This CDR3 is built from 15 residues. The germline V and J ends were trimmed by 2 bases and 5 bases, with 15 bases remaining between them. Germline CDR1 and CDR2: MNHNY and SVGAGI (reference sequence).

The rearrangement uses TRBV3-1 (or the pseudogene TRBV3-2) and TRBJ2-2; D gene ambiguous. V shed 4 bases and J shed 1 base, with 7 bases lying between them. This CDR3 contains 14 residues. In germline, CDR1 is LGHDT, CDR2 YNNKEL (reference sequence). CDR3 sequence: CASSPTLNTGELFF. Written as DNA, the CDR3 is TGTGCCAGCAGCCCCACTCTGAACACCGGGGAGCTGTTTTTT.

The chain joins TRBV27 to TRBJ2-1; D uncertain. This CDR3 comprises 15 residues. With 5 bases removed from V and 4 bases from J, the gap between germline ends came to 15 bases. In germline, CDR1 is MNHEY, CDR2 SMNVEV (reference sequence). CDR3 sequence: CASSPDSVPYNEQFF. In DNA form, the CDR3 reads TGTGCCAGCAGTCCCGACTCGGTCCCTTACAATGAGCAGTTCTTC.

CDR3 nucleotide sequence: TGTGCCACCAGTGATCCCCCGGGACTAGCGGGAGAGGGCAATGAGCAGTTCTTC. It is translated as CATSDPPGLAGEGNEQFF. The gene calls are TRBV24-1 and TRBJ2-1, with 14 bases that match TRBD2. CDR3 size: 18 residues. V was clipped by 3 bases and J by 6 bases; unmatched bases: 9. Germline V lookup: CDR1 KGHDR, CDR2 SFDVKD.

The chain carries TRBV30 and TRBJ1-4, with TRBD1 matching over 9 bases. The CDR3 spans 15 residues. The V segment lost 4 bases and the J segment 8 bases; nucleotides outside the gene matches: 11. Germline V CDR1 and CDR2: GTSNPN, SVGIG (reference sequence). CDR3: CAWTGQGLSGEKLFF. For the CDR3, the DNA is TGTGCCTGGACGGGACAGGGCTTGTCGGGCGAAAAACTGTTTTTT.

The chain couples TRBV5-6 to TRBJ2-7; TRBD1 agrees at 7 bases. Trimming at V came to 4 bases and at J to 2 bases, leaving 6 bases not matched to a gene. The CDR3 loop spans 14 amino acids. The germline CDR1 and CDR2 sequences are SGHDT and YYEEEE. DNA for the CDR3: TGTGCCAGCAGCCGACTTGACAGGGCCTACGAGCAGTACTTC. This encodes CASSRLDRAYEQYF.

This chain links TRBV13 with TRBJ2-7, with 8 bases that match TRBD1. The CDR3 loop spans 14 amino acids. CDR1 and CDR2 (germline): PRHDT, FYEKMQ (reference sequence). The V and J ends lost 5 bases and 2 bases, in that order; junction bases with no gene match: 5. CDR3 nucleotides: TGTGCCAGCAGCCGCAGGGGGCCCACCTACGAGCAGTACTTC. Its protein product is CASSRRGPTYEQYF.

This chain uses TRBV18 with TRBJ1-1; 9 nucleotides line up with TRBD1. Germline lookup yields CDR1 KGHSH and CDR2 LQKENI. This CDR3 is 15 amino acids long. V gave up 4 bases and J gave up 5 bases; unmatched junction bases: 8. The CDR3 DNA is TGTGCCAGCTCACACAGGACAGGGGACGGTACTGAAGCTTTCTTT. Its translation is CASSHRTGDGTEAFF. Supplemented by reference TRBV18 and TRBJ1-1, the full variable domain reads NAGVMQNPRHLVRRRGQEARLRCSPMKGHSHVYWYRQLPEEGLKFMVYLQKENIIDESGMPKERFSAEFPKEGPSILRIQQVVRGDSAAYFCASSHRTGDGTEAFFGQGTRLTVV.

The chain uses TRBV25-1 and TRBJ1-2; tentatively, D is TRBD1 (5 bases). Looked up from germline, CDR1 is MGHDK and CDR2 is SYGVNS. Deletions cut 1 base from V and 7 bases from J, with 13 bases between. The CDR3 spans 14 residues. The CDR3 bases are TGTGCCAGCAGTGAATTTGATCAGGGCCGTGGCTACACCTTC. Amino acids: CASSEFDQGRGYTF.

The chain uses TRBV6-5 and TRBJ1-2; 7 bases match TRBD1. The CDR3 sequence is 11 residues long. The V segment lost 1 base and the J segment 13 bases; nucleotides outside the gene matches: 3. The germline CDR1 and CDR2 sequences are MNHEY and SVGAGI. CDR3 DNA: TGTGCCAGCAGTTACTTAACAGGGGTCACCTTC. Its translation: CASSYLTGVTF.

The chain combines TRBV5-1 with TRBJ2-1, with 12 bases aligning to TRBD2. CDR1 is SGHRS and CDR2 is YFSETQ in the germline V gene. The CDR3 consists of 15 residues. Germline trimming cut 0 bases from V and 6 bases from J; bases unmatched to any gene: 1. The CDR3: CASSLATSGGNEQFF. The DNA of the CDR3 is TGCGCCAGCAGCTTGGCGACTAGCGGGGGCAATGAGCAGTTCTTC.

J is TRBJ1-5 and V is TRBV27; D not certain. The CDR3 loop spans 13 amino acids. Looked up from germline, CDR1 is MNHEY and CDR2 is SMNVEV (reference sequence). The V and J ends lost 7 bases and 5 bases respectively, with 12 bases between them. This chain's CDR3 is CASTHRSDQPQHF. The CDR3 DNA reads as TGTGCCAGCACCCATCGGTCGGATCAGCCCCAGCATTTT.

This rearrangement joins TRBV2 to TRBJ1-2; 12 bases match TRBD1. Unmatched junction bases numbered 3, after V lost 6 bases and J lost 4 bases. CDR1 SNHLY and CDR2 FYNNEI come from the germline V gene. CDR3 length equals 14 residues. The CDR3 bases are TGTGCCAGCAGGGGGACAGGGGGCTTCTATGGCTACACCTTC. Amino acids: CASRGTGGFYGYTF.

V is TRBV12-3 or TRBV12-4 and J is TRBJ1-2, with D perhaps TRBD1 (5 bases). Trimming shortened V by 5 bases and J by 4 bases, and 11 bases separated the two germline ends. The CDR3 is 13 amino acids. CDR3 sequence (DNA): TGTGCCAGCAGTCAGAGACAGAGCTATGGCTACACCTTC. This codes for CASSQRQSYGYTF.

DNA of the CDR3: TGCGCCAGCAGCCAAGATGCGATCGCGCTTGAAGCTTTCTTT. It translates to CASSQDAIALEAFF. This chain connects TRBV4-3 to TRBJ1-1; D is uncertain. V lost 0 bases to trimming and J lost 7 bases, with 12 bases between them. CDR1 LGHNA and CDR2 YSLEER come from the germline V gene. The CDR3 contains 14 residues.

This chain links TRBV4-3 with TRBJ2-7; the match to TRBD2 covers 7 bases. CDR1 is LGHNA, CDR2 YSLEER, per germline. The CDR3 length is 15 residues. The J segment lost 4 bases and the V segment lost 3 bases, leaving 9 bases of the junction unmatched. CDR3 sequence reads: CASSQGLGEGYEQYF. The DNA of the CDR3 is TGCGCCAGCAGCCAGGGCTTAGGGGAGGGGTACGAGCAGTACTTC.

V is TRBV29-1 and J is TRBJ1-1, with no clear D. CDR1 is SQVTM, CDR2 ANQGSEA, per germline. V was trimmed by 5 bases and J by 4 bases, leaving 17 bases between them. The CDR3 consists of 14 residues. CDR3 sequence: CSVQLIVSVTEAFF. Written as DNA, the CDR3 is TGCAGCGTTCAACTAATAGTTTCGGTCACTGAAGCTTTCTTT.

This clone was seen a handful of times. This chain links TRBV5-1 with TRBJ1-6, with TRBD1 identical over 7 bases. The germline V gene has CDR1 SGHRS and CDR2 YFSETQ. This CDR3 is 15 amino acids long. V shed 2 bases and J 8 bases; nucleotides not matched to a gene: 7. CDR3 region: CASSFTGAWDSPLHF. CDR3 nucleotides: TGCGCCAGCAGCTTCACAGGGGCATGGGATTCACCCCTCCACTTT. The full variable domain, with the rest looked up from reference TRBV5-1 and TRBJ1-6, is KAGVTQTPRYLIKTRGQQVTLSCSPISGHRSVSWYQQTPGQGLQFLFEYFSETQRNKGNFPGRFSGRQFSNSRSEMNVSTLELGDSALYLCASSFTGAWDSPLHFGNGTRLTVT.

This chain connects TRBV19 to TRBJ1-1, with D perhaps TRBD1 (6 bases). Trimming removed 3 bases from V and 10 bases from J, with 18 bases in between. This CDR3 has 14 amino acids. The germline CDR1 and CDR2 sequences are LNHDA and SQIVND (reference sequence). For the CDR3, the DNA is TGTGCCAGTAGTATTTCGCCCGACAGGTTACGAGCTTTCTTT. Its translation is CASSISPDRLRAFF.

The J gene is TRBJ2-3, the V gene TRBV5-1; a possible D gene is TRBD2 (7 bases). Trimming took 4 bases from V and 0 from J, leaving 21 bases between them. This CDR3 spans 18 amino acids. The germline gives CDR1 SGHRS, CDR2 YFSETQ. The CDR3 coding sequence is TGCGCCAGCAGCCCCCGTGGGGGGGCGGGTGGTAGCACAGATACGCAGTATTTT. Its translation is CASSPRGGAGGSTDTQYF.

The CDR3 nucleotides read TGTGCCAGCAGCGAGTGGGGAACAGGGGTGGGCACTGAAGCTTTCTTT. It codes for CASSEWGTGVGTEAFF. The chain employs TRBV9 and TRBJ1-1; 7 nucleotides agree with TRBD1. J gave up 4 bases and V 3 bases, and 12 bases lay outside the gene matches. Germline assignment: CDR1 SGDLS and CDR2 YYNGEE. CDR3 length: 16 residues.

The V and J genes are TRBV7-3 and TRBJ2-1; D gene ambiguous. Germline lookup yields CDR1 SGHTA and CDR2 FQGTGA. The length of the CDR3 is 15 residues. Trimming cost V 5 bases and J 6 bases, with 17 bases left between them. CDR3 amino acids: CASSPYVGLSNEQFF. CDR3 DNA sequence: TGTGCCAGCAGCCCCTACGTCGGTTTAAGCAATGAGCAGTTCTTC.

The chain couples TRBV6-6 to TRBJ1-6; unclear D gene. Between the trimmed V and J ends, which lost 5 bases and 5 bases, there was a span of 19 bases. From germline, CDR1 is MNHNY and CDR2 SVGAGI (reference sequence). CDR3 length equals 17 residues. The CDR3 coding sequence is TGTGCCAGCAGTCTTGATCGGACTGCGGGGAATAATTCACCCCTCCACTTT. Its translation is CASSLDRTAGNNSPLHF.

The gene calls are TRBV9 and TRBJ2-1, with D unclear. Germline CDR1 SGDLS, CDR2 YYNGEE. The V gene lost 4 bases and the J gene lost 2 bases, with 13 bases spanning the gap. The CDR3 spans 15 residues. CDR3 protein: CASSLQSAPYNEQFF. The DNA of the CDR3 is TGTGCCAGCAGCCTCCAAAGCGCTCCCTACAATGAGCAGTTCTTC.